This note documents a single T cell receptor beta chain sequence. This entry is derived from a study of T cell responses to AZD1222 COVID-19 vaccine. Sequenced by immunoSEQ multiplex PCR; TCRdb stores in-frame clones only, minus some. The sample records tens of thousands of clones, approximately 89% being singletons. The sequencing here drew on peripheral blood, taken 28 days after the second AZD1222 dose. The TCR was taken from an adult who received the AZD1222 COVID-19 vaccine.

CDR3 in amino acids: CAISDRKALGNTIYF. CDR3 in DNA: TGTGCCATCAGTGACCGTAAGGCCCTCGGAAACACCATATATTTT. The rearrangement links TRBV10-3 to TRBJ1-3, with D unresolved. The V and J ends lost 3 bases and 4 bases respectively, with 13 bases between them. The V gene's germline CDR1 is ENHRY and CDR2 SYGVKD. The CDR3 has 15 amino acids.